The next 3 T cell receptor beta chains were all read from a single sample in a study of blood T cell repertoires in COVID-19. Here immunoSEQ multiplex PCR was the method, and the copy in TCRdb shows in-frame clones only, minus some. The data contain roughly 100,000 clones, 84% of them singletons. The sample comprised peripheral blood. Every receptor here comes from a woman aged 55 to 70 with acute or convalescent COVID-19.

This clone was seen a handful of times. The rearrangement links TRBV6-5 to TRBJ2-2; TRBD2 is a possible D gene (6 bases). This CDR3 spans 14 amino acids. Germline lookup yields CDR1 MNHEY and CDR2 SVGAGI. Deletions cut 6 bases from V and 4 bases from J, with 12 bases between. The CDR3 DNA sequence: TGTGCCAGCAGCCGGGACTTTCGCACCGGGGAGCTGTTTTTT. Amino acids: CASSRDFRTGELFF.

The chain links TRBV7-8 to TRBJ2-3; 8 positions agree with TRBD2. J gave up 0 bases and V 4 bases, and 15 bases lay outside the gene matches. Germline-derived CDR1 and CDR2 are SGHVS and FQNEAQ. The length of the CDR3 is 19 residues. In nucleotides, the CDR3 is TGTGCCAGCAGCTGGGGGAGGGCTAGCGGGCGATCTAGCACAGATACGCAGTATTTT. The encoded protein is CASSWGRASGRSSTDTQYF.

This clone has only a few counts. This chain connects TRBV10-1 to TRBJ2-1, with no clear D. The germline V and J ends were trimmed by 3 bases and 4 bases, with 4 bases remaining between them. Germline V gene lookup returns CDR1 WNHNN and CDR2 SYGVQD (reference sequence). The CDR3 extends over 12 amino acids. The CDR3 DNA reads as TGCGCCAGCAGTGATAGTTACAATGAGCAGTTCTTC. Encoded protein: CASSDSYNEQFF.